Shown below are 22 T cell receptor beta chains from a single sample sequenced in a study of blood T cell repertoires in COVID-19. The method was immunoSEQ multiplex PCR; TCRdb's version includes in-frame clones alone and lacks a portion of them. The top ten hold 3.5% to 4.5% of the sample, which has around 180,000 clones, 88% seen once. Sequenced material: peripheral blood. Receptors originate from a human donor in a cohort sampled during active COVID-19.

CDR3 nucleotide sequence: TGTGCCAGCATGACTTCACAGGTCGAAAAACTGTTTTTT. Its translation: CASMTSQVEKLFF. The chain couples TRBV6-5 to TRBJ1-4; D is perhaps TRBD1 (5 bases). The V and J ends lost 7 bases and 8 bases respectively, with 14 bases between them. Germline V gene sequence: CDR1 MNHEY, CDR2 SVGAGI. The CDR3 extends over 13 amino acids.

V gene TRBV6-4 combines with J gene TRBJ2-3; the match to TRBD2 covers 8 bases. Germline CDR1 MRHNA, CDR2 SNTAGT. The CDR3 totals 15 residues. The trim removed 5 bases at V and 0 bases at J, leaving 4 bases unmatched. The CDR3 DNA reads TGTGCCAGCAGTTCGGCTAGCGGGAGCACAGATACGCAGTATTTT. Translated: CASSSASGSTDTQYF.

The V gene is TRBV6-5, the J gene TRBJ2-2, with TRBD1 identical over 7 bases. There are 12 residues in the CDR3. Unmatched junction bases numbered 4, after V lost 6 bases and J lost 9 bases. Germline assignment: CDR1 MNHEY and CDR2 SVGAGI. Here the CDR3 reads CASSLDRRELFF. The CDR3 DNA reads as TGTGCCAGCAGCCTGGACAGGCGGGAGCTGTTTTTT.

The gene calls are TRBV18 and TRBJ1-5, with 7 positions matching TRBD1. Germline lookup yields CDR1 KGHSH and CDR2 LQKENI. The CDR3 loop spans 15 amino acids. Germline trimming cut 4 bases from V and 3 bases from J; bases unmatched to any gene: 6. CDR3 in amino acids: CASSRQGNNNQPQHF. In DNA, the CDR3 is TGTGCCAGCTCACGACAGGGAAATAACAATCAGCCCCAGCATTTT.

This rearrangement joins TRBV7-2 to TRBJ1-3; D unresolved. The CDR3 has 15 amino acids. V gave up 5 bases and J gave up 0 bases, with 11 bases separating them. Germline CDR1 is SGHTA and CDR2 is FQGNSA. The chain's CDR3 is CASSHWEYSGNTIYF. The CDR3 nucleotides read TGTGCCAGCAGCCACTGGGAGTACTCTGGAAACACCATATATTTT.

The genes are TRBV5-4 and TRBJ2-7; possible D gene TRBD2, 7 bases. Per germline, CDR1 SGHNT and CDR2 YYREEE (reference sequence). The germline V and J ends were trimmed by 2 bases and 6 bases, with 12 bases remaining between them. This CDR3 is built from 13 residues. The CDR3 protein is CASSLVGGPEQYF. Here the CDR3 DNA reads TGTGCCAGCAGCTTAGTGGGGGGGCCCGAGCAGTACTTC.

This chain connects TRBV11-2 to TRBJ2-3; D gene unclear. V lost 5 bases and J 2 bases, leaving 14 bases between the germline ends. CDR1 and CDR2 from the germline V gene are SGHAT and FQNNGV. The CDR3 runs to 15 residues. In nucleotides, the CDR3 is TGTGCCAGCAGCGTACAGCCTCTATCCACAGATACGCAGTATTTT. It specifies CASSVQPLSTDTQYF. The whole variable domain, filled in from reference TRBV11-2 and TRBJ2-3, reads EAGVAQSPRYKIIEKRQSVAFWCNPISGHATLYWYQQILGQGPKLLIQFQNNGVVDDSQLPKDRFSAERLKGVDSTLKIQPAKLEDSAVYLCASSVQPLSTDTQYFGPGTRLTVL.

V usage is TRBV10-2 and J usage is TRBJ1-2; 7 nucleotides line up with TRBD1. The CDR3 covers 13 residues. The V gene's germline CDR1 is WSHSY and CDR2 SAAADI. Trimming cost V 5 bases and J 8 bases; bases outside gene matches: 8. The CDR3 DNA reads as TGCGCCAGCAGTTACAGGGGATACGGAGGCTACACCTTC. Protein sequence: CASSYRGYGGYTF.

The gene calls are TRBV11-2 and TRBJ2-1, with TRBD2 matching 8 bases. V shed 6 bases, J shed 5 bases, and the junction held 9 bases outside the gene matches. Germline CDR1 SGHAT, CDR2 FQNNGV. The CDR3 sequence is 15 residues long. CDR3 DNA sequence: TGTGCCAGCAGTTCGACCGGGACTAGTAACAATGAGCAGTTCTTC. Translation gives CASSSTGTSNNEQFF.

The chain carries TRBV4-1 and TRBJ2-3, with TRBD2 matching over 10 bases. After removal of 5 bases from V and 3 bases from J, the junction contained 8 bases not matched to a gene. The CDR3 has 16 amino acids. From germline, CDR1 is MGHRA and CDR2 YSYEKL. The CDR3 protein is CASSGISGGTTDTQYF. The CDR3 DNA reads as TGCGCCAGCAGCGGGATTAGCGGGGGGACGACAGATACGCAGTATTTT.

This clone was recorded once. The chain carries TRBV19 and TRBJ1-6, with D perhaps matching TRBD1 (5 bases). CDR3 size: 14 residues. Germline loops: CDR1 LNHDA, CDR2 SQIVND (reference sequence). The V end lost 9 bases, the J end lost 9 bases, and 18 bases lay between the germline ends. Here the CDR3 DNA reads TGTGCCAGCCAGTCCCAGGGTCTAGGTTCACCCCTCCACTTT. Translating it yields CASQSQGLGSPLHF.

This rearrangement joins TRBV13 to TRBJ1-1, with TRBD1 identical over 7 bases. Per the germline V gene, CDR1 is PRHDT and CDR2 is FYEKMQ (reference sequence). Unmatched junction bases numbered 16, after V lost 6 bases and J lost 6 bases. This CDR3 comprises 16 residues. Written as DNA, the CDR3 is TGTGCCAGCAGATGGAAGGGGGCTGGGTCTCCCCCTGAAGCTTTCTTT. Translation: CASRWKGAGSPPEAFF.

The rearrangement joins TRBV5-1 to TRBJ1-2; D might be TRBD1 (5 bases). V lost 4 bases and J lost 4, with 20 bases in between. The CDR3 extends over 16 amino acids. The germline gives CDR1 SGHRS, CDR2 YFSETQ. In DNA form, the CDR3 reads TGCGCCAGCAGCCCGAAGGTACCGTCAGGGTCCTATGGCTACACCTTC. Protein: CASSPKVPSGSYGYTF.

The chain carries TRBV4-1 and TRBJ1-2; possibly TRBD1 for D (5 bases). The germline V gene encodes CDR1 MGHRA and CDR2 YSYEKL. The CDR3 sequence is 15 residues long. Trimming shortened V by 1 base and J by 0 bases, and 9 bases separated the two germline ends. CDR3 nucleotides: TGCGCCAGCAGCCAAGGACAGTATACTAACTATGGCTACACCTTC. The encoded protein is CASSQGQYTNYGYTF.

This clone was counted once. The V gene is TRBV2, the J gene TRBJ1-5; D is unresolved. Trimming removed 6 bases from V and 13 bases from J, with 19 bases in between. The CDR3 has 13 residues. Germline CDR1 reads SNHLY; CDR2 reads FYNNEI. CDR3 bases: TGTGCCAGCAGAGTGGACCCGTCGGAGGCTCAGCATTTT. Amino acids: CASRVDPSEAQHF.

The chain is built from TRBV4-3 and TRBJ1-2; no clear D gene. This CDR3 comprises 17 residues. V was shortened by 1 base and J by 4 bases, with 19 bases between the two germline ends. Germline CDR1 is LGHNA and CDR2 is YSLEER. Here the CDR3 reads CASSQGVSTGRRYGYTF. The CDR3 bases are TGCGCCAGCAGCCAAGGGGTGTCCACTGGGAGACGCTATGGCTACACCTTC.

The rearrangement uses TRBV15 and TRBJ2-5, with D hard to call. This CDR3 spans 15 amino acids. Deletions cut 0 bases from V and 5 bases from J, with 13 bases between. Germline V lookup: CDR1 LNHNV, CDR2 YYDKDF (reference sequence). The CDR3 is CATSRDPGAPETQYF. The CDR3 DNA reads TGTGCCACCAGCAGAGATCCCGGAGCGCCCGAGACCCAGTACTTC.

The V gene is TRBV7-6, the J gene TRBJ2-1; D may be TRBD1 (6 bases). Trimming removed 5 bases at V and 7 bases at J, with 18 bases between. The length of the CDR3 is 15 residues. Looked up from germline, CDR1 is SGHVS and CDR2 is FNYEAQ. The CDR3 here is CASSLDRPSWNEQFF. The CDR3 DNA sequence: TGTGCCAGCAGCCTAGACAGGCCCAGTTGGAATGAGCAGTTCTTC.

This chain connects TRBV19 to TRBJ2-3; TRBD2 might be the D (5 bases). The germline V gene encodes CDR1 LNHDA and CDR2 SQIVND (reference sequence). The CDR3 is 16 amino acids. V lost 9 bases and J 2 bases, leaving 21 bases between the germline ends. CDR3 sequence: CASDKEATKHTDTQYF. CDR3 nucleotides: TGTGCCAGCGACAAGGAGGCGACCAAACACACAGATACGCAGTATTTT.

This chain links TRBV19 with TRBJ1-1, with D possibly TRBD1 on 5 matching bases. The germline V gene has CDR1 LNHDA and CDR2 SQIVND (reference sequence). This CDR3 has 14 residues. The V gene lost 2 bases and the J gene lost 2 bases, with 9 bases spanning the gap. The CDR3 sequence: CASSIRGENTEAFF. In DNA, the CDR3 is TGTGCCAGTAGTATACGGGGGGAAAACACTGAAGCTTTCTTT.

J is TRBJ2-1 and V is TRBV12-5; D perhaps matches TRBD1 (6 bases). The germline V gene encodes CDR1 LGHNT and CDR2 FRNRAP. The CDR3 loop spans 16 amino acids. V lost 2 bases to trimming and J lost 5 bases, with 16 bases between them. CDR3: CASGLRPRDKDNEQFF. The CDR3 bases are TGTGCTAGTGGTTTGAGGCCCCGGGACAAGGACAATGAGCAGTTCTTC. Drawing the rest from reference TRBV12-5 and TRBJ2-1, the complete variable domain is DARVTQTPRHKVTEMGQEVTMRCQPILGHNTVFWYRQTMMQGLELLAYFRNRAPLDDSGMPKDRFSAEMPDATLATLKIQPSEPRDSAVYFCASGLRPRDKDNEQFFGPGTRLTVL.

The chain recombines TRBV2 with TRBJ2-7; TRBD2 matches at 11 bases. J was trimmed by 4 bases and V by 6 bases; bases with no gene match: 8. This CDR3 is built from 15 residues. Germline CDR1 SNHLY, CDR2 FYNNEI. The CDR3 sequence: CASRAGTSGGYEQYF. The CDR3 DNA follows: TGTGCCAGCAGGGCAGGGACTAGCGGAGGTTACGAGCAGTACTTC.